The 18 T cell receptor beta chains below come from one sample, sequenced in a study of T-cell memory formation after mild COVID-19. MiXCR, applied by TCRdb to the 5' RACE reads, yields one record per CDR3 protein. The sample yields around 500,000 distinct CDR3 sequences, about 18% seen once. Sequencing input: PBMCs or a T cell subset sorted from them (not recorded which). Source of these receptors: an adult woman who had mild COVID-19 (a few samples of this study predate the infection). Cell type and time point are not known.

This clonotype appeared a few times. The chain employs TRBV13 and TRBJ2-5, with TRBD2 as a possible D gene (6 bases). CDR3 length: 19 amino acids. V was trimmed by 7 bases and J by 3 bases, leaving 30 bases between them. CDR1 and CDR2 (germline): PRHDT, FYEKMQ (reference sequence). CDR3 nucleotide sequence: TGTGCCAGCACCCCTCCTTGGGGGGTTCGGGATCGTGGCGAAGAGACCCAGTACTTC. It specifies CASTPPWGVRDRGEETQYF.

This clonotype has just a few counts. The CDR3 DNA reads TGTGCCTGGAACGCAAAAGGGAACACAGATACGCAGTATTTT. This translates into CAWNAKGNTDTQYF. V is TRBV30 and J is TRBJ2-3, with D unresolved. Germline-derived CDR1 and CDR2 are GTSNPN and SVGIG (reference sequence). Trimming took 4 bases from V and 2 from J, leaving 13 bases between them. CDR3 length equals 14 residues.

This clonotype was counted only a few times. The rearrangement joins TRBV20-1 to TRBJ2-1; maybe TRBD2 (6 bases). The germline CDR1 and CDR2 sequences are DFQATT and SNEGSKA (reference sequence). V dropped 1 base and J dropped 7 bases, with 17 bases sitting between them. This CDR3 has 15 residues. CDR3 DNA: TGCAGTGCTAGAGCTGCGGGACCCCTTGAGAATGAGCAGTTCTTC. Translating it yields CSARAAGPLENEQFF.

This clonotype was recorded a few times. The chain is built from TRBV5-4 and TRBJ2-7; 11 bases match TRBD1. The CDR3 is 15 residues long. J gave up 3 bases and V 2 bases, and 4 bases lay outside the gene matches. Per the germline V gene, CDR1 is SGHNT and CDR2 is YYREEE (reference sequence). Here the CDR3 reads CASSLGQGAVYEQYF. The CDR3 DNA is TGTGCCAGCAGCTTAGGACAGGGGGCGGTCTACGAGCAGTACTTC.

This clonotype showed up just a few times. The chain employs TRBV5-5 and TRBJ1-1, with D possibly TRBD1 on 5 matching bases. CDR1 is SGHKS and CDR2 is YYEKEE in the germline V gene (reference sequence). This CDR3 has 18 amino acids. The ends were cut back, 0 bases at V and 5 bases at J, with 23 bases in the middle. Here the CDR3 DNA reads TGTGCCAGCAGCTTGGATCTTCCGGGTCAGGGAAGGGGAACTGAAGCTTTCTTT. The encoded protein is CASSLDLPGQGRGTEAFF.

This rearrangement joins TRBV5-1 to TRBJ2-2; 9 nucleotides agree with TRBD1. Germline V gene data show CDR1 as SGHRS and CDR2 as YFSETQ. This CDR3 has 15 amino acids. The junction had 3 bases not matched to a gene; V was cut back by 2 bases and J by 4 bases. CDR3 region: CASSFGTGSTGELFF. The CDR3, as DNA: TGCGCCAGCAGCTTTGGGACAGGGAGCACCGGGGAGCTGTTTTTT.

The CDR3 DNA reads TGTGCCAGCAGTGACACTAGCGGGGGTTATGAGCAGTTCTTC. It translates to CASSDTSGGYEQFF. This chain links TRBV2 with TRBJ2-1; 11 bases line up with TRBD2. The CDR3 is 14 amino acids. V lost 3 bases and J lost 8; bases outside the gene matches: 3. Germline V lookup: CDR1 SNHLY, CDR2 FYNNEI.

This clonotype has more than one count but fewer than ten. The chain's CDR3 is CASSQGLADNEQFF. The DNA of the CDR3 is TGCGCCAGCAGCCAAGGGCTAGCGGACAATGAGCAGTTCTTC. V and J are TRBV4-3 and TRBJ2-1; 7 nucleotides match TRBD2. Losses at the gene ends were 1 base for V and 5 bases for J; bases not matched to a gene: 2. CDR1 is LGHNA, CDR2 YSLEER, per germline. The CDR3 contains 14 residues.

The chain uses TRBV30 and TRBJ2-7; 10 nucleotides agree with TRBD2. CDR1 is GTSNPN and CDR2 is SVGIG in the germline V gene (reference sequence). This CDR3 spans 14 amino acids. V shed 0 bases, J shed 6 bases, and the junction held 5 bases outside the gene matches. The CDR3 region is CAWSVKAGGLEQYF. The DNA for the CDR3 is TGTGCCTGGAGTGTAAAAGCGGGAGGGCTCGAGCAGTACTTC.

Only a few counts were recorded for this clonotype. The chain has TRBV7-2 and TRBJ1-3; 11 bases align to TRBD1. The CDR3 sequence is 16 residues long. Germline values: CDR1 SGHTA, CDR2 FQGNSA. V lost 5 bases and J lost 2; bases outside the gene matches: 5. The DNA for the CDR3 is TGTGCCAGCAGCCTGGGACAGGGGGGAACTGGAAACACCATATATTTT. Translating it yields CASSLGQGGTGNTIYF.

The chain joins TRBV7-9 to TRBJ2-7; D could derive from TRBD1 or TRBD2 (5 bases each). V was cut by 0 bases and J by 11 bases, with 20 bases left in between. The CDR3 runs 15 residues. Germline lookup yields CDR1 SEHNR and CDR2 FQNEAQ (reference sequence). DNA for the CDR3: TGTGCCAGCAGCTTAGCGGGACCCAAGGGGCCTAAAGAGTACTTC. It is translated as CASSLAGPKGPKEYF.

This chain's CDR3 is CASSFPPTQETQYF. The CDR3 DNA follows: TGTGCCAGCAGTTTCCCCCCCACGCAAGAGACCCAGTACTTC. V and J are TRBV27 and TRBJ2-5; no definite D call. The ends were cut back, 3 bases at V and 2 bases at J, with 10 bases in the middle. Germline assignment: CDR1 MNHEY and CDR2 SMNVEV (reference sequence). The length of the CDR3 is 14 residues.

This clonotype showed up just a few times. The genes are TRBV29-1 and TRBJ1-1; D is unclear. CDR1 and CDR2 from the germline V gene are SQVTM and ANQGSEA. This CDR3 has 12 amino acids. Trimming left V 5 bases short and J 0 bases short, with 7 bases between. The CDR3: CSVLVLNTEAFF. DNA of the CDR3: TGCAGCGTTCTGGTACTGAACACTGAAGCTTTCTTT.

Many counts were recorded for this clonotype. The rearrangement uses TRBV5-1 and TRBJ2-7; TRBD2 agrees at 11 bases. Unmatched junction bases numbered 13, after V lost 3 bases and J lost 5 bases. There are 17 residues in the CDR3. The germline V gene has CDR1 SGHRS and CDR2 YFSETQ. CDR3 sequence: CASSYPSTSGSGHEQYF. In DNA, the CDR3 is TGCGCCAGCAGCTACCCGTCCACTAGCGGGAGCGGACACGAGCAGTACTTC.

At least ten counts were recorded for this clonotype. CDR3: CASSPRGAGEYNEQFF. Here the CDR3 DNA reads TGCGCCAGCAGCCCGCGCGGAGCGGGGGAGTACAATGAGCAGTTCTTC. This chain uses TRBV4-1 with TRBJ2-1; 8 positions agree with TRBD2. Trimming removed 4 bases from V and 4 bases from J; junction bases left unmatched: 9. The CDR3 has 16 residues. Germline lookup yields CDR1 MGHRA and CDR2 YSYEKL.

V is TRBV5-1 and J is TRBJ1-3, with D hard to call. Trimming shortened V by 2 bases and J by 4 bases, and 7 bases separated the two germline ends. The CDR3 totals 13 residues. Germline loops: CDR1 SGHRS, CDR2 YFSETQ. This CDR3 reads CASSFAAGNTIYF. The CDR3 DNA reads as TGCGCCAGCAGCTTCGCGGCGGGAAACACCATATATTTT.

This clonotype has only a few counts. The chain links TRBV3-1 to TRBJ2-7; D perhaps matches TRBD2 (6 bases). This CDR3 is built from 20 residues. V dropped 0 bases and J dropped 0 bases, with 24 bases sitting between them. Per germline, CDR1 LGHDT and CDR2 YNNKEL (reference sequence). CDR3: CASSQEPYEARLVSSYEQYF. The DNA of the CDR3 is TGTGCCAGCAGCCAAGAACCCTACGAAGCCAGACTAGTCTCCTCCTACGAGCAGTACTTC.

The rearrangement uses TRBV19 and TRBJ2-1; the match to TRBD2 covers 7 bases. The CDR3 has 15 residues. Trimming cost V 5 bases and J 4 bases; bases outside gene matches: 8. CDR1 and CDR2 from the germline V gene are LNHDA and SQIVND (reference sequence). In DNA form, the CDR3 reads TGTGCCAGTAGTTTGACTAGCAGTAAATACAATGAGCAGTTCTTC. This gives the protein CASSLTSSKYNEQFF.